This T cell receptor beta chain appears in the sequencing data of a study of CD8+CD57+ T cells in acquired aplastic anemia. Overall study context: Around 3.2 ug was the average amount of DNA from sorted CD4+ and CD8+ cells. General study results and limits: Shared by patients and controls, 25 to 35 CD8+ CDR3s were abundant in patients.

This clonotype was counted many times. Its antigen is undetermined. V shed 5 bases, J shed 7 bases, and the junction held 14 bases outside the gene matches. This CDR3 is built from 16 residues. The V gene's germline CDR1 is LNHDA and CDR2 SQIVND (reference sequence). The use of genomic DNA as template underpinned the TCR beta VDJ and CDR3 profiling. One entry per CDR3 protein results from TCRdb running MiXCR on the reads. The sample has about 190,000 distinct CDR3 sequences, more than 45% seen once. The sequenced patients had an expansion of CD8+CD57+ cells seen by flow cytometry. Each patient gave a blood sample that was collected before any therapy had been received.

The source material was sorted CD4+, CD8+, or CD8+CD57+ T cells (not recorded which) from PBMCs. V and J are TRBV19 and TRBJ1-2; 9 positions agree with TRBD1. The sequence was obtained from a human donor with aplastic anemia. The CDR3 coding sequence is TGTGCCAGTAGTCAACCTCACCGGGACAGGGATATTGGCTACACCTTC. It translates to CASSQPHRDRDIGYTF.